This T cell receptor beta chain came from a study of CD8+CD57+ T cells in acquired aplastic anemia. The wider study: DNA from sorted CD4+ and CD8+ cells averaged about 3.2 ug. Study conclusions and caveats: The number of CD8+ CDR3 sequences shared by patients and controls was about 27. Patients and controls had CD8+ Simpson's diversity values that were not significantly distinct.

With 3 bases removed from V and 0 bases from J, the gap between germline ends came to 10 bases. The CDR3 sequence is 15 residues long. Germline V gene data show CDR1 as SGDLS and CDR2 as YYNGEE. The sample holds many counts of this clonotype. As yet, its antigen is unknown. The patients chosen for sequencing had shown expansion of CD8+CD57+ cells (detected by flow cytometry). The template used for profiling TCR beta VDJ and CDR3 was genomic DNA. TCRdb re-analysed the reads in MiXCR, keeping a single row per CDR3 protein. This table holds hundreds of thousands of distinct CDR3 sequences, roughly a third found once.

The sample taken for sequencing was sorted CD4+, CD8+, or CD8+CD57+ T cells (not recorded which) from PBMCs. The chain links TRBV9 to TRBJ1-3; D is ambiguous. The TCR sequence derives from a human donor with aplastic anemia. CDR3 region: CASSESSTSGNTIYF. The CDR3 DNA is TGTGCCAGCAGCGAGAGTTCGACCTCTGGAAACACCATATATTTT.